The clone carrying this TCR beta chain was detected only a few times. This record comes from a study of T-cell memory formation after mild COVID-19. The TCR alpha and TCR beta cDNA libraries, bearing sample barcodes and UMIs, were generated by 5'RACE using constant-segment primers. TCRdb analysed the 5' RACE reads with MiXCR anew, one entry per CDR3 protein. The sample has about 360,000 distinct CDR3 sequences, 10% to 15% seen once; the top ten hold roughly 23%. Germline V gene lookup returns CDR1 SGHRS and CDR2 YFSETQ. Trimming took 3 bases from V and 1 from J, leaving 10 bases between them. The CDR3 is 14 amino acids.

Sample: PBMCs or a T cell subset sorted from them (not recorded which). J is TRBJ1-1 and V is TRBV5-1; TRBD1 is a possible D gene (6 bases). The sequence was collected from a man younger than 35 who had mild COVID-19 (a few samples of this study predate the infection). Cell type and time point are not known. In DNA form, the CDR3 reads TGCGCCAGCAGCTGGGGGGCTGAGAACACTGAAGCTTTCTTT. It is translated as CASSWGAENTEAFF.